This entry is about one T cell receptor (beta chain). Its specificity is unknown. These data come from a study of T cells after yellow fever vaccination. Notes on the study in general: Most clones from primary vaccination resurfaced after the booster (around 95% CD4, 70% to 90% CD8).

J gave up 3 bases and V 6 bases, and 6 bases lay outside the gene matches. Germline V gene lookup returns CDR1 SNHLY and CDR2 FYNNEI. The CDR3 contains 14 residues. Conversion of TCR transcripts into cDNA relied on 5'RACE template switching, which added a universal primer site and UMIs. TCRdb processed the 5' RACE reads anew with MiXCR; each CDR3 protein has one entry. The sample lists 120,000 to 150,000 distinct CDR3 sequences, 7.7% occurring once. The sample here was CD4+ T cells sorted from PBMCs, taken 5 days after the yellow fever booster vaccination. The rearrangement links TRBV2 to TRBJ1-2; 8 nucleotides match TRBD1. The receptor was derived from a man aged 30 to 45 who received the YFV17D yellow fever vaccine. In DNA form, the CDR3 reads TGTGCCAGCAGGATGGACAGGGTGGACTATGGCTACACCTTC. Its protein product is CASRMDRVDYGYTF. The whole variable domain, filled in from reference TRBV2 and TRBJ1-2, reads EPEVTQTPSHQVTQMGQEVILRCVPISNHLYFYWYRQILGQKVEFLVSFYNNEISEKSEIFDDQFSVERPDGSNFTLKIRSTKLEDSAMYFCASRMDRVDYGYTFGSGTRLTVV.